This T cell receptor (beta chain) derives from a study of blood T cell repertoires in COVID-19. The overall study: The origin of the acute and convalescent COVID-19 samples was the United States, Italy and Spain. PBMCs, B-cell-depleted T cells, or T cells provided the cDNA or gDNA that made up the material.

The assay was immunoSEQ multiplex PCR, and TCRdb's table has in-frame clones only and misses some. The table includes 100,000 or so clones, 75% to 95% detected once. On this clone itself: Germline and junction disagree at one end, which may indicate a read error.

The CDR3 contains 13 residues. Germline lookup yields CDR1 LNHDA and CDR2 SQIVND (reference sequence). This clonotype originated in a woman aged 45-65 years in a cohort sampled during active COVID-19. The V and J genes are TRBV19 and TRBJ1-2; weak D call: TRBD1 (6 bases). Source material: peripheral blood. CDR3 sequence: CTSSDTGNYGYTF. The CDR3, as DNA: TGTACCAGTAGCGACACAGGGAACTATGGCTACACCTTC.